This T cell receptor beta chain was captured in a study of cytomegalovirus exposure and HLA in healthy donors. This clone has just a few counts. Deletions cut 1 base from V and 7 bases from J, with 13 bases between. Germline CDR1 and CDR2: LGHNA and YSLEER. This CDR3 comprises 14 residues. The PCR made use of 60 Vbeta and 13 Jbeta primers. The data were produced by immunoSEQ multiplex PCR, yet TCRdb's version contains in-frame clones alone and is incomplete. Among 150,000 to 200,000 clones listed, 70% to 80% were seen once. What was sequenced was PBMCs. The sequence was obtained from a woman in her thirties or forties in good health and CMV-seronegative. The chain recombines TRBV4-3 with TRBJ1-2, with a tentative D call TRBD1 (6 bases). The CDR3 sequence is CASSQGGGGVGYTF. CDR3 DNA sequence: TGCGCCAGCAGCCAAGGGGGTGGGGGCGTTGGCTACACCTTC.